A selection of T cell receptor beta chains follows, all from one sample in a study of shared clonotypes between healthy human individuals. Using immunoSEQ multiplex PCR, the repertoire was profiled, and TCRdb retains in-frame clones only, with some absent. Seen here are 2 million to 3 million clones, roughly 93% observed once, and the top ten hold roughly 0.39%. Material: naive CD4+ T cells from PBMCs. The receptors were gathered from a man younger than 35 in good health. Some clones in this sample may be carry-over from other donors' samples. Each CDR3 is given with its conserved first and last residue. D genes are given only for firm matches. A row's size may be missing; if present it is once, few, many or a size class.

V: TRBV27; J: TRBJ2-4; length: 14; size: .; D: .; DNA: TGTGCCAGCAGTTTTGGAAGAGCCAAAAACATTCAGTACTTC; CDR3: CASSFGRAKNIQYF
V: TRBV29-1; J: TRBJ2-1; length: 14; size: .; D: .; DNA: TGCAGCGCTGTACAGGGTTTCGCCTACAATGAGCAGTTCTTC; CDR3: CSAVQGFAYNEQFF
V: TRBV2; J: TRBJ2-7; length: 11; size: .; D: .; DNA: TGTGCCAGCAGTGCCCCGTACGAGCAGTACTTC; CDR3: CASSAPYEQYF
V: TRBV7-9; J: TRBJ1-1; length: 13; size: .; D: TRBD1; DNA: TGTGCCACTCTCAGGGGCAGGGGGACTGAAGCTTTCTTT; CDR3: CATLRGRGTEAFF
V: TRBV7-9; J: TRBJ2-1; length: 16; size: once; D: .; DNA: TGTGCCAGCAGCTTAGTGGGCGGAGGCTCCTACAATGAGCAGTTCTTC; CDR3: CASSLVGGGSYNEQFF
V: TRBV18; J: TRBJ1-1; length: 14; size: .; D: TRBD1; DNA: TGTGCCAGCTCACCACCGGGACAGGCTGCTGAAGCTTTCTTT; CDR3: CASSPPGQAAEAFF
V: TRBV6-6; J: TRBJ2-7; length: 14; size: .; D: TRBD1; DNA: TGTGCCAGCAGTCTCGGGACAGGGTCCTACGAGCAGTACTTC; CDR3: CASSLGTGSYEQYF
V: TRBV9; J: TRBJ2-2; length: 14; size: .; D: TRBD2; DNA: TGTGCCAGCAGGGGACTAGCGGACACCGGGGAGCTGTTTTTT; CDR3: CASRGLADTGELFF
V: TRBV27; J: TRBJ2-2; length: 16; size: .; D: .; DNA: TGTGCCAGCAGTGCCAACCGAGACCTGAACACCGGGGAGCTGTTTTTT; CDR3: CASSANRDLNTGELFF
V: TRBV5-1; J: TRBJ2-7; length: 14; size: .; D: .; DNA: TGCGCCAGCAGCTTGGCTCAGCCTTCCTACGAGCAGTACTTC; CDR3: CASSLAQPSYEQYF
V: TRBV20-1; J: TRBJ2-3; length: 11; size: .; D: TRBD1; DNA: TGCAGTGGGACAGGGTGGAATACGCAGTATTTT; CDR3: CSGTGWNTQYF
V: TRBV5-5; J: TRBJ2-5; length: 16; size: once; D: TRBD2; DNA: TGTGCCAGCAGCCTGCCCGGGAGGGCCGTAAAAGAGACCCAGTACTTC; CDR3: CASSLPGRAVKETQYF
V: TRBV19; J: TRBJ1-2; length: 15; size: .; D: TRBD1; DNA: TGTGCCAGTAGTCAAGGACAGGGTGTCAACTATGGCTACACCTTC; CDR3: CASSQGQGVNYGYTF
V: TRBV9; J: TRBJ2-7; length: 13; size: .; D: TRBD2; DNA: TGTGCCAGCAGCCTGGGACTAGCAGGCGAGCAGTACTTC; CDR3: CASSLGLAGEQYF
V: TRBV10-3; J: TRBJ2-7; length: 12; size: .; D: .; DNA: TGTGCCATCAGTGAGTCGAGGACCGAGCAGTACTTC; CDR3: CAISESRTEQYF
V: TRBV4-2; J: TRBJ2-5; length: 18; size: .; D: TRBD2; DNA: TGTGCCAGCAGCCCTCCCTCTTTGGGACTAGCGGGAACAGAGACCCAGTACTTC; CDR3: CASSPPSLGLAGTETQYF
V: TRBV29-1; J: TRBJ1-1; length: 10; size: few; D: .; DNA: TGCAGCGTGGGTGACACTGAAGCTTTCTTT; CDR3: CSVGDTEAFF
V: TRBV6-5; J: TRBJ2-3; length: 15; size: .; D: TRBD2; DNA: TGTGCCAGCGGGAGAAGCGGGAGGGCCCAGGGTACGCAGTATTTT; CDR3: CASGRSGRAQGTQYF
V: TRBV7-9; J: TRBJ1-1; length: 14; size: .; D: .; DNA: TGTGCCAGCAGCGCCCCCGGGAGAGGCCAAGGAGCTTTCTTT; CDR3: CASSAPGRGQGAFF
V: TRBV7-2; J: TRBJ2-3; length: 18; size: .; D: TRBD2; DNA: TGTGCCAGCAGCTTAGCGACTAGCGGGAGAATCATTGTTTATACGCAGTATTTT; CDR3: CASSLATSGRIIVYTQYF
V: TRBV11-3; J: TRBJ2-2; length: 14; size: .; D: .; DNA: TGTGCCAGCAGCTTAGGGCTCAGGACCGGGGAGCTGTTTTTT; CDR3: CASSLGLRTGELFF
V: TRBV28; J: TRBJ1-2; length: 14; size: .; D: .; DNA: TGTGCCAGCAGTGTTATCAGGGCGAACTATGGCTACACCTTC; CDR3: CASSVIRANYGYTF
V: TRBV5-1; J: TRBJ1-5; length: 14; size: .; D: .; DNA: TGCGCCAGCAGTTTATCGGGGGGCAATCAGCCCCAGCATTTT; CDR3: CASSLSGGNQPQHF
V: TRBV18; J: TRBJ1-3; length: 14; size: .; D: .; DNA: TGTGCCAGCTCACACGACACCTCTGGAAACACCATATATTTT; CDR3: CASSHDTSGNTIYF
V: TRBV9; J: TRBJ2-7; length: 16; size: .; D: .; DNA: TGTGCCAGCAGCGCTCACGTAGGCGACGCTTACTACGAGCAGTACTTC; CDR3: CASSAHVGDAYYEQYF
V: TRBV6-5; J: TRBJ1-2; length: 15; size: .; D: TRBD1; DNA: TGTGCCAGCAGTTCTAAGACAGGGGGACAAAGTGGCTACACCTTC; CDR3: CASSSKTGGQSGYTF
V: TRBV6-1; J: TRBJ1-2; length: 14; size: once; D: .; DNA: TGTGCCAGCAGTGAGGGGGCGCGGGACTATGGCTACACCTTC; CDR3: CASSEGARDYGYTF
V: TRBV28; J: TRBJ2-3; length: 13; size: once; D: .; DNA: TGTGCCAGCAGTTTTCTCGCGGGTTACCCGCAGTATTTT; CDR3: CASSFLAGYPQYF